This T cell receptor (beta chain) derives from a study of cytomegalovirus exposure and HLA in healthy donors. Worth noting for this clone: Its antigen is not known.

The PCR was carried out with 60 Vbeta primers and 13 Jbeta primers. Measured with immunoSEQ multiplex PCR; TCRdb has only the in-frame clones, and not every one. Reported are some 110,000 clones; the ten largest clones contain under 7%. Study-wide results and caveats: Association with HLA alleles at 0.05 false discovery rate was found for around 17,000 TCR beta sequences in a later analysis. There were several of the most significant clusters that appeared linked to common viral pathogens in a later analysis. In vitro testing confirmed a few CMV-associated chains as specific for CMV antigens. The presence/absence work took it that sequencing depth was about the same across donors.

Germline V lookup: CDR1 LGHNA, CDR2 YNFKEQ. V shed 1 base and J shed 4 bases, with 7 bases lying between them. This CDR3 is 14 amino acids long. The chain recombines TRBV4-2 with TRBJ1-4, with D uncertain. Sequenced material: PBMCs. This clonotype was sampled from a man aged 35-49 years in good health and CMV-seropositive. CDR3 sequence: CASSQGRYNEKLFF. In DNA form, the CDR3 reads TGTGCCAGCAGCCAAGGCAGGTATAATGAAAAACTGTTTTTT.